These T cell receptor beta chains were read from a single sample in a study of blood T cell repertoires in COVID-19. Sequenced by immunoSEQ multiplex PCR; TCRdb stores in-frame clones only, minus some. The sample comprises some 200,000 clones, about 83% of which are singletons, and 0.95% to 1.5% rests with the top ten. Sequenced: peripheral blood. These receptors all stem from a woman aged 25-40 years with COVID-19, enrolled during active disease. CDR3s leave out the opening cysteine and the closing phenylalanine or tryptophan.

V gene | CDR3 protein
TRBV7-9 | ASSTRTGGADQPQH
TRBV9 | ASTKRDGEQF
TRBV6-2/TRBV6-3 | ASSLQLGGVSSYEQY
TRBV4-3 | ASSQDVGGSNQPQH
TRBV9 | ASFRTANNNEQF
TRBV28 | ASSWDRSNYGYT
TRBV2 | ASKAGGSTPYEQY
TRBV3-1/TRBV3-2 | ASSQGVSARADTQY
TRBV7-2 | ASSELAGNTGELF
TRBV5-4 | ASSLRGIQNIQY
TRBV5-6 | ASSFPAGGSYEQY
TRBV9 | ASSVGWGPDTQY
TRBV18 | ASSPGWTSRTDTQY
TRBV3-1/TRBV3-2 | ASSQGRTQY
TRBV23-1 | ASSQYISGQDTGELF
TRBV6-5 | ASYWGGSGYT
TRBV6-2/TRBV6-3 | ASSHPGGGPQNTGELF
TRBV11-1 | ATEGGQPYEQY
TRBV5-1 | ASSLGTGGYGYT
TRBV5-1 | ASSLTAGANVLT
TRBV5-8 | ASSLGSLIGTDTQY
TRBV5-6 | ASSLVGQGSHEQY
TRBV2 | ASSGTGTGGGTEAF
TRBV6-2/TRBV6-3 | ASSYLAGAVTDTQY
TRBV6-1 | ASSEQGLTGELF
TRBV5-1 | ASSVGQGARYGYT
TRBV15 | ATSRATGKQSNEQF
TRBV4-2 | ASSQDAGREAGELF
TRBV13 | ASSLGGEGIQPQH
TRBV6-1 | ASSERRWGGEGQPQH
TRBV13 | ATALAGGPNEQF
TRBV27 | ASTSGQANQPQH
TRBV6-5 | ASSYLGQGETEAF
TRBV6-4 | ASSDSAGQQPQH
TRBV20-1 | SASHLQGGPSYNEQF
TRBV30 | ALTRRGRPYEQY
TRBV5-4 | ASSEGQAEAF
TRBV6-6 | ASSGLYRSGYEQY
TRBV29-1 | SVGWTDLYGYT
TRBV14 | ASSQRVVAGAETQY
TRBV10-3 | AIKLAGDDEQF
TRBV10-3 | ATRKDGSGANVLT
TRBV27 | ASSPYLRGSGANVLT
TRBV15 | ATSRAPGTALRGSNEQF
TRBV11-2 | ASKFGLVGEQF
TRBV20-1 | SRPSGNIQY
TRBV5-5 | ASRKQGIYEQY
TRBV6-6 | ASNRDRELSGELF
TRBV6-5 | ASSFSATSRQETQY
TRBV5-1 | ASSPSNRPSSYNEQF
TRBV28 | ASSLLSRDNQPQH
TRBV27 | ASSGRLAGDPSYNEQF
TRBV4-3 | ASSEGTSGINEQY
TRBV29-1 | SVEEGVSGELF
TRBV2 | ASSDSGIQANYGYT